The 2 T cell receptor beta chains below were found in one sample sequenced in a study of T-cell reconstitution after alpha-beta-depleted transplantation in children. The library targeted TCRbeta and was prepared with unique molecular identifiers. TCRdb re-called the PCR reads with MiXCR, one entry per CDR3 protein. The sample comprises around 700,000 distinct CDR3 sequences, approximately 14% of which are singletons, and 0.75% to 0.85% rests with the top ten. The material was PBMCs, obtained before TCRalphabeta/CD19-depleted stem cell transplant. Receptor source: a girl aged 2-10 years with congenital amegakaryocytic thrombocytopenia, due to receive a stem cell transplant.

The V and J genes are TRBV11-2 and TRBJ2-1, with unresolved D. Germline CDR1 reads SGHAT; CDR2 reads FQNNGV. Between the trimmed V and J ends, which lost 0 bases and 6 bases, there was a span of 12 bases. The CDR3 is 15 residues long. The chain's CDR3 is CASSLEGRPSNEQFF. The CDR3 bases are TGTGCCAGCAGCTTAGAGGGCAGGCCAAGCAATGAGCAGTTCTTC.

The gene calls are TRBV5-1 and TRBJ1-2; a possible D gene is TRBD1 (6 bases). The CDR3 extends over 15 amino acids. Deletions cut 0 bases from V and 1 base from J, with 10 bases between. CDR1 is SGHRS and CDR2 is YFSETQ in the germline V gene. CDR3 bases: TGCGCCAGCAGCTTGGCTCCGGACAGTAACTATGGCTACACCTTC. Protein: CASSLAPDSNYGYTF.